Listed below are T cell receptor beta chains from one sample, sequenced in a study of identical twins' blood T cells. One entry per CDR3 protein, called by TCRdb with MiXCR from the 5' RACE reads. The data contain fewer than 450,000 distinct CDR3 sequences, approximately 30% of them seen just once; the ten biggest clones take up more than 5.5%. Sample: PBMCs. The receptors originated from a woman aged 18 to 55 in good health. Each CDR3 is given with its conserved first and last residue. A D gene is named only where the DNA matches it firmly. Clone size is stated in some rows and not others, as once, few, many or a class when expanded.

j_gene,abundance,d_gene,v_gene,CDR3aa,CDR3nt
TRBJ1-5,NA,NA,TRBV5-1,CASSLEGVGNQPQHF,TGCGCCAGCAGCTTGGAAGGGGTGGGCAATCAGCCCCAGCATTTT
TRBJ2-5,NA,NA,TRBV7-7,CASSLEAGVQETQYF,TGTGCTAGCAGCTTAGAAGCAGGGGTCCAAGAGACCCAGTACTTC
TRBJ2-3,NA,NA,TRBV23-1,CASRLGPLSTDTQYF,TGCGCCAGCAGACTCGGACCATTAAGCACAGATACGCAGTATTTT
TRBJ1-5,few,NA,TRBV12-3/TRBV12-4,CASRQGSSNQPQHF,TGTGCCAGCAGACAGGGAAGTAGCAATCAGCCCCAGCATTTT
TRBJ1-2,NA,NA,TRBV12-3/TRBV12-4,CASRSARNYGYTF,TGTGCCAGCCGGTCAGCGCGCAACTATGGCTACACCTTC
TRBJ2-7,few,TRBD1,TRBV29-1,CSVGDRGGYEQYF,TGCAGCGTTGGGGACAGGGGAGGTTACGAGCAGTACTTC
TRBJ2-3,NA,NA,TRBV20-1,CSASLGGGRTDTQYF,TGCAGTGCTAGCTTAGGGGGAGGACGCACAGATACGCAGTATTTT
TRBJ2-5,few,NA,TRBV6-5,CASSSQNQETQYF,TGTGCCAGCAGTTCCCAAAACCAAGAGACCCAGTACTTC
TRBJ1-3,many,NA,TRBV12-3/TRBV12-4,CASSKSSGNTIYF,TGTGCCAGCAGTAAGAGCTCTGGAAACACCATATATTTT
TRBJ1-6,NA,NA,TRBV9,CASSVGGLSYNSPLHF,TGTGCCAGCAGCGTAGGAGGTCTCTCGTATAATTCACCCCTCCACTTT
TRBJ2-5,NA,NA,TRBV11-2,CASSFSRSETQYF,TGTGCCAGCAGCTTTTCGAGATCAGAGACCCAGTACTTC
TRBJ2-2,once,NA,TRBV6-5,CASSTLTEWNTGELFF,TGTGCCAGCAGTACTTTGACAGAGTGGAACACCGGGGAGCTGTTTTTT
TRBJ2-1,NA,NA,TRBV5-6,CASSSRLTSNEQFF,TGTGCCAGCAGCTCAAGACTGACTTCCAATGAGCAGTTCTTC
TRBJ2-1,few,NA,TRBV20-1,CSARDLRRERNEQFF,TGCAGTGCTAGAGATTTACGACGGGAGAGGAATGAGCAGTTCTTC
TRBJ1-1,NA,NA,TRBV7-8,CASSLMAEITEAFF,TGTGCCAGCAGCTTGATGGCGGAAATCACTGAAGCTTTCTTT
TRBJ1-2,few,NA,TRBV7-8,CASSSYEVPGQALYGYTF,TGTGCCAGCAGCTCATATGAAGTACCTGGACAAGCTCTCTATGGCTACACCTTC
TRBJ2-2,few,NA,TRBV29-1,CSVPGPYTGELFF,TGCAGCGTTCCGGGACCATACACCGGGGAGCTGTTTTTT
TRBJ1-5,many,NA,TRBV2,CASSPSYNQPQHF,TGTGCCAGCAGCCCGAGCTATAATCAGCCCCAGCATTTT
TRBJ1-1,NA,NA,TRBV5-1,CASSLVGGPEAFF,TGCGCCAGCAGCTTGGTGGGGGGACCTGAAGCTTTCTTT
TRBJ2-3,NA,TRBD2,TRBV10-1,CASSDGRATDTQYF,TGCGCCAGCAGTGACGGGAGGGCCACAGATACGCAGTATTTT
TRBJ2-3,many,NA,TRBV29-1,CSVGDLSTRSDTQYF,TGCAGCGTTGGTGATCTCTCTACTCGCTCAGATACGCAGTATTTT
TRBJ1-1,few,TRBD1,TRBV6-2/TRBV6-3,CASSPPNRQGEAFF,TGTGCCAGCAGTCCCCCAAATCGACAGGGTGAAGCTTTCTTT
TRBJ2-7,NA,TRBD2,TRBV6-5,CASSSQTSGNEQYF,TGTGCCAGCAGTTCCCAGACTAGCGGGAACGAGCAGTACTTC
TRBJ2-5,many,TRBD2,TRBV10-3,CAISGGAGEETQYF,TGTGCCATCAGTGGGGGCGCGGGAGAAGAGACCCAGTACTTC
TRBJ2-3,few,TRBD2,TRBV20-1,CSATRLAGVTDTQYF,TGCAGTGCTACACGACTAGCGGGGGTCACAGATACGCAGTATTTT
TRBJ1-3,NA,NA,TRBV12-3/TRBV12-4,CASRLQLSGNTIYF,TGTGCCAGCAGGTTACAACTCTCTGGAAACACCATATATTTT
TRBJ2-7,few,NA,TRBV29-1,CSGLTGSYEQYF,TGCAGCGGTCTTACAGGGTCTTACGAGCAGTACTTC
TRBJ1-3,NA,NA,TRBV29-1,CCGGSGNTIYF,TGCTGCGGAGGATCTGGAAACACCATATATTTT
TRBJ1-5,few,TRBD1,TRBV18,CASSPRDREKGNQPQHF,TGTGCCAGCTCACCCCGGGACAGGGAGAAAGGCAATCAGCCCCAGCATTTT
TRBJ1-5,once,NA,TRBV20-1,CSAGDSRDGQPQHF,TGCAGTGCTGGAGATTCCAGGGACGGTCAGCCCCAGCATTTT
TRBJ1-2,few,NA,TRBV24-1,CATSDQPKDRYGYTF,TGTGCCACCAGTGATCAGCCGAAGGATAGATATGGCTACACCTTC
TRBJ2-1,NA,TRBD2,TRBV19,CASRALAGTYNEQFF,TGTGCCAGTAGGGCGCTAGCGGGGACCTACAATGAGCAGTTCTTC
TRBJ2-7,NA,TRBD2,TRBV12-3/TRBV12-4,CASSHPSGSGGEQYF,TGTGCCAGCAGTCATCCCAGCGGGAGCGGGGGCGAGCAGTACTTC
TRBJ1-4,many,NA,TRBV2,CASSDGVGEKLFF,TGTGCCAGCAGTGATGGAGTTGGGGAAAAACTGTTTTTT
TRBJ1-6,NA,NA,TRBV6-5,CASRPGRNSPLHF,TGTGCCAGCAGACCGGGCCGTAATTCACCCCTCCACTTT
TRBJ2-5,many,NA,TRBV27,CASSLGTAQETQYF,TGTGCCAGCAGTTTAGGTACAGCTCAAGAGACCCAGTACTTC
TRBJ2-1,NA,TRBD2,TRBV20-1,CSARLGLAGGNEQFF,TGCAGTGCTAGACTAGGACTAGCGGGAGGCAATGAGCAGTTCTTC
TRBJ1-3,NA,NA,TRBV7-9,CASRSTLGGNTIYF,TGTGCCAGCAGGTCAACTCTCGGGGGAAACACCATATATTTT
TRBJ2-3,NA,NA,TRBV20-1,CSARGYSGTDTQYF,TGCAGTGCTAGAGGGTACAGCGGCACAGATACGCAGTATTTT